This T cell receptor beta chain was identified during a study of response to subunit inactivated influenza vaccine. Study observations and caveats: Each seasonal flu vaccination may recruit only limited new T cells, authors suggested.

TCRdb re-derived calls from the RT-PCR reads in MiXCR, one entry per CDR3 protein. The repertoire holds hundreds of thousands of distinct CDR3 sequences, with roughly 18% as singletons. With respect to this clonotype: What it binds is not known.

The V and J ends lost 1 base and 2 bases, in that order; junction bases with no gene match: 7. Germline lookup yields CDR1 MRHNA and CDR2 SNTAGT. The CDR3 is 17 amino acids. The receptor was isolated from a middle-aged man who received an inactivated influenza vaccine. The chain uses TRBV6-4 and TRBJ2-2; 7 nucleotides line up with TRBD2. This material consisted of PBMCs from blood, taken roughly 5 days after vaccination. The chain's CDR3 is CASSDYAGDHNTGELFF. The CDR3, as DNA: TGTGCCAGCAGTGACTACGCGGGGGACCATAACACCGGGGAGCTGTTTTTT.